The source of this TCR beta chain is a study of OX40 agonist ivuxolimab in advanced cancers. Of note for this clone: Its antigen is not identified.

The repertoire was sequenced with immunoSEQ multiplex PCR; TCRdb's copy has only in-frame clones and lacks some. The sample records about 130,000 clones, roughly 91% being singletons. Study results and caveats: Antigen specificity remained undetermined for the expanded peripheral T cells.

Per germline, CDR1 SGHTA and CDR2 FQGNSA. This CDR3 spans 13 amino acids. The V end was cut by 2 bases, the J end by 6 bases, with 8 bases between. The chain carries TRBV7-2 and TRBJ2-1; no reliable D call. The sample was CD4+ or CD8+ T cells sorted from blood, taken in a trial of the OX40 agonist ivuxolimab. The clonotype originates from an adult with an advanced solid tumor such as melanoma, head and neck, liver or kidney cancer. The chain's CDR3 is CASSLYTVNEQFF. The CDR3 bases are TGTGCCAGCAGCTTATATACGGTCAATGAGCAGTTCTTC. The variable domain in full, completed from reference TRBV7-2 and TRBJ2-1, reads GAGVSQSPSNKVTEKGKDVELRCDPISGHTALYWYRQSLGQGLEFLIYFQGNSAPDKSGLPSDRFSAERTGGSVSTLTIQRTQQEDSAVYLCASSLYTVNEQFFGPGTRLTVL.